This TCR beta chain was identified in a study of T cells in Graves' hyperthyroidism and ophthalmopathy. General study points: From stable hyperthyroidism, ophthalmopathy was separated by a 13 V-J model. Ophthalmopathy got predicted by the model a median about 6.5 months before its onset.

Disease duration under 2 months; hyperthyroidism patients were aged 18 to 65. To note about this clonotype: Antigen unknown.

Germline V lookup: CDR1 MDHEN, CDR2 SYDVKM. V was clipped by 5 bases and J by 5 bases, with 12 bases between them. This CDR3 spans 13 amino acids. TCR beta CDR3 regions were amplified from RNA. RT-PCR in the first round (using the HTBI primer set) targeted the TCR CDR3. A single record per CDR3 protein comes from TCRdb applying MiXCR to the multiplex PCR reads. The repertoire holds about 110,000 distinct CDR3 sequences, with around a sixth as singletons. The J gene is TRBJ2-5, the V gene TRBV28; tentative D call: TRBD1 (6 bases). Sample: blood. This sequence originates from a woman between 50 and 59 years old with Graves' hyperthyroidism. CDR3 nucleotides: TGTGCCAGCAGTCGTACCCAGGGGGAGACCCAGTACTTC. It encodes CASSRTQGETQYF.